This paragraph reports one TCR beta chain. These data belong to a study of blood T cell repertoires in COVID-19. Study in general: Donors in the United States, Italy and Spain gave samples during acute or convalescent COVID-19.

Produced via immunoSEQ multiplex PCR; TCRdb's table is partial and in-frame only. The data contain fewer than 500,000 clones, about 90% of them singletons. The CDR3 is made up of 14 amino acids. Germline CDR1 and CDR2: SGHTA and FQGNSA. J lost 5 bases, V lost 3 bases, and 3 bases had no gene match. The receptor comes from a man aged 25 to 40 who had recovered from COVID-19. This chain links TRBV7-2 with TRBJ2-1, with TRBD2 identical over 8 bases. The sequenced sample was PBMCs or T cells enriched from blood (not recorded which). The CDR3 sequence: CASSFWRGDNEQFF. CDR3 in DNA: TGTGCCAGCAGCTTCTGGCGGGGGGACAATGAGCAGTTCTTC.